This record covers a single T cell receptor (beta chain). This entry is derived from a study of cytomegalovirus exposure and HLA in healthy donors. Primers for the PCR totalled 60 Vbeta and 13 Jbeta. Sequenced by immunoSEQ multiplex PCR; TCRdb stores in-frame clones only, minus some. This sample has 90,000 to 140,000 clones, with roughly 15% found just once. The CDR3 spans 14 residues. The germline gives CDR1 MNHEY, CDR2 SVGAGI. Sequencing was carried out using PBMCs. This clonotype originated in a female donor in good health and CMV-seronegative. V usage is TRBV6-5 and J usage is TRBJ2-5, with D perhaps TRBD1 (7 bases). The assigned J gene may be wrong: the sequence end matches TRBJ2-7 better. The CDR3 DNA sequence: TGTGCCAGCAGACAAGACAGGGAGGCGTACGAGCAGTACTTC. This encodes CASRQDREAYEQYF.